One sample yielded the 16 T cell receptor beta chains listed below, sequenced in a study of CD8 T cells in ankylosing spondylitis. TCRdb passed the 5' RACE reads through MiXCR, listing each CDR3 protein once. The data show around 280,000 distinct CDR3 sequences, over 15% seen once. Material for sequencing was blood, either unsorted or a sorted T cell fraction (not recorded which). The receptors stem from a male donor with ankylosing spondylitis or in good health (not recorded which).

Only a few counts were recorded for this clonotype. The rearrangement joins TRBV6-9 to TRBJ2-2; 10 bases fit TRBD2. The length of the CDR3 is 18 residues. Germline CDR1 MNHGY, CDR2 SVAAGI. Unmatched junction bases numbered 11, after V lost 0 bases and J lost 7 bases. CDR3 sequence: CASSYSRPLAGAIGELFF. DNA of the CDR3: TGTGCCAGCAGTTATTCGAGGCCCCTAGCGGGAGCGATCGGGGAGCTGTTTTTT.

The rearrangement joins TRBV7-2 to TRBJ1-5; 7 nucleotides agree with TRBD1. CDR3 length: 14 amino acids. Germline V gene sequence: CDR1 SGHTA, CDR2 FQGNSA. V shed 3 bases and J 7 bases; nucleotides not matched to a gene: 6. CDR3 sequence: CASSFLGQTQPQHF. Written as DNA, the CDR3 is TGTGCCAGCAGCTTCCTGGGACAGACCCAGCCCCAGCATTTT.

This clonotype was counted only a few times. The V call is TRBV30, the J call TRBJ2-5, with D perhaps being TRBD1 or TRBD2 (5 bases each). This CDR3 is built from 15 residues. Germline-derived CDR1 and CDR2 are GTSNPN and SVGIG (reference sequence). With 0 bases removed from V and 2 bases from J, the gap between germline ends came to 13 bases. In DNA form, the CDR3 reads TGTGCCTGGAGTGTACCTACAGGCGGGCAAGAGACCCAGTACTTC. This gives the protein CAWSVPTGGQETQYF.

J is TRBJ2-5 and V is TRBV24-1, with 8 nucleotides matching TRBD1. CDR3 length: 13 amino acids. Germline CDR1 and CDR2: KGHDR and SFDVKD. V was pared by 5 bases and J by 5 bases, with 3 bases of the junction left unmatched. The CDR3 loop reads CATSADRGETQYF. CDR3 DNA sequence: TGTGCCACCAGTGCTGACAGGGGCGAGACCCAGTACTTC.

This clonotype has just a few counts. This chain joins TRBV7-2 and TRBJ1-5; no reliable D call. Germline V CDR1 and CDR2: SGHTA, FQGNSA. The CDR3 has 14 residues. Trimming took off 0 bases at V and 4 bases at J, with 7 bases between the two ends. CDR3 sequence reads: CASSLAPGNQPQHF. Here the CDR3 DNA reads TGTGCCAGCAGCTTAGCGCCGGGGAATCAGCCCCAGCATTTT.

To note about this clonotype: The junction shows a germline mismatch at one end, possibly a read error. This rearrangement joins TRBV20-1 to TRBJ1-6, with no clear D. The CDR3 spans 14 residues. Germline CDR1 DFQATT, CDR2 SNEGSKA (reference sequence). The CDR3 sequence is CNARDGSYNSPLHF. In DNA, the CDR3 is TGCAATGCTCGTGACGGATCCTATAATTCACCCCTCCACTTT.

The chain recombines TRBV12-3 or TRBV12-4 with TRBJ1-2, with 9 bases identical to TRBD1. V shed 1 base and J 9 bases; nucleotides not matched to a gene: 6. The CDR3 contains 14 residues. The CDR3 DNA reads TGTGCCAGCAGTTTAGAGGTGACAGGGGGTAGCTACACCTTC. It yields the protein CASSLEVTGGSYTF.

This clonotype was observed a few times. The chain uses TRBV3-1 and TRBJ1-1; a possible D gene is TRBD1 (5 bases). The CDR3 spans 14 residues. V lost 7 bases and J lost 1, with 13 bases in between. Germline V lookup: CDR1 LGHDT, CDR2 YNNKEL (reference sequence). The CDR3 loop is CASTPGLTNTEAFF. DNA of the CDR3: TGTGCCAGCACCCCGGGACTAACGAACACTGAAGCTTTCTTT.

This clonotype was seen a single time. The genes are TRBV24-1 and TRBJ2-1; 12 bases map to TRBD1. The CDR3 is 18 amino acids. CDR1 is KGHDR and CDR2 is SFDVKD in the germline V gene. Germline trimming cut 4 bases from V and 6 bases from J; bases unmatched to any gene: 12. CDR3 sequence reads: CATSELRDRGPQINEQFF. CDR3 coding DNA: TGTGCCACCAGTGAACTGAGGGACAGGGGGCCCCAAATCAATGAGCAGTTCTTC.

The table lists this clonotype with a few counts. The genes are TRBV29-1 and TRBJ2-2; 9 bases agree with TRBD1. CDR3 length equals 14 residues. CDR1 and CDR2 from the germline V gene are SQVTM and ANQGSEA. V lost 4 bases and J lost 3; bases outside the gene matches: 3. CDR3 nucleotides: TGCAGCGTTGGGACAGGGGCGGACACCGGGGAGCTGTTTTTT. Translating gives CSVGTGADTGELFF.

The CDR3: CASSLAGTSTYEQYV. The CDR3 coding sequence is TGTGCCAGCAGCTTAGCCGGGACAAGCACCTACGAGCAGTACGTC. The chain combines TRBV11-1 with TRBJ2-7, with a weak D call TRBD1 (6 bases). This CDR3 spans 15 amino acids. The V gene's germline CDR1 is SGHAT and CDR2 FQDESV (reference sequence). V dropped 0 bases and J dropped 2 bases, with 11 bases sitting between them.

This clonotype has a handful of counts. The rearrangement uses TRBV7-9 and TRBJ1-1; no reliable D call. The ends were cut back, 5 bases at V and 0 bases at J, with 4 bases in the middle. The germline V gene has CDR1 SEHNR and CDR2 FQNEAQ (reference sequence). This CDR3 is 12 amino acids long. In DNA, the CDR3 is TGTGCCAGCAGCGCAGTGAACACTGAAGCTTTCTTT. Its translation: CASSAVNTEAFF. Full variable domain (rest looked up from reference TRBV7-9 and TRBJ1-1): DTGVSQNPRHKITKRGQNVTFRCDPISEHNRLYWYRQTLGQGPEFLTYFQNEAQLEKSRLLSDRFSAERPKGSFSTLEIQRTEQGDSAMYLCASSAVNTEAFFGQGTRLTVV.

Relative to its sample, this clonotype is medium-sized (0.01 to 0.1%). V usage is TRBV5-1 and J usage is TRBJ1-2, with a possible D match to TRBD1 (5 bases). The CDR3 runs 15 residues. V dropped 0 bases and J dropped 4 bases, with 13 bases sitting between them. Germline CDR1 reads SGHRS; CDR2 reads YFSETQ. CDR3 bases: TGCGCCAGCAGCTTGGAAGCCGACAGAGCCTATGGCTACACCTTC. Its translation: CASSLEADRAYGYTF.

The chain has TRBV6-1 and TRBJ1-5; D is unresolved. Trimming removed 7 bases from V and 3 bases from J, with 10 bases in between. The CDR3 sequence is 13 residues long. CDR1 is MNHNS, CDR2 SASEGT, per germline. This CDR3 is CASTIKNNQPQHF. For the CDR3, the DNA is TGTGCCAGCACCATCAAGAACAATCAGCCCCAGCATTTT.

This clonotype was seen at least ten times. The CDR3 protein is CSVVPRADTQYF. CDR3 DNA: TGCAGCGTTGTACCCCGGGCAGATACGCAGTATTTT. The V call is TRBV29-1, the J call TRBJ2-3; D gene ambiguous. The CDR3 contains 12 residues. CDR1 is SQVTM, CDR2 ANQGSEA, per germline. V lost 4 bases, J lost 4 bases, and 9 bases lay in between.

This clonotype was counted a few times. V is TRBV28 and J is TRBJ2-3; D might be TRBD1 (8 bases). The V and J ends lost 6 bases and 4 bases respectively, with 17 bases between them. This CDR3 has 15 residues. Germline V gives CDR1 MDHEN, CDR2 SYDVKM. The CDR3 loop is CASSPDRGGSDTQYF. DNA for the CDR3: TGTGCCAGCAGCCCCGACAGGGGAGGGTCAGATACGCAGTATTTT. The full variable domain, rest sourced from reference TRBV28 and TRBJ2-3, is DVKVTQSSRYLVKRTGEKVFLECVQDMDHENMFWYRQDPGLGLRLIYFSYDVKMKEKGDIPEGYSVSREKKERFSLILESASTNQTSMYLCASSPDRGGSDTQYFGPGTRLTVL.